The 15 T cell receptor beta chains below were found in one sample sequenced in a study of T-cell reconstitution after alpha-beta-depleted transplantation in children. Unique molecular identifiers were incorporated when the TCRbeta library was constructed. MiXCR was run by TCRdb on the PCR reads, yielding one entry per CDR3 protein. The table has 300,000 to 400,000 distinct CDR3 sequences, about 14% seen once; the top ten hold around 4%. The source material was PBMCs, sampled from the stem cell graft. The source of these receptors is a human donor who donated a stem cell graft to a child with Fanconi anemia.

The chain uses TRBV9 and TRBJ2-3; tentative D call: TRBD1 (6 bases). The CDR3 covers 15 residues. CDR1 SGDLS and CDR2 YYNGEE come from the germline V gene. V was shortened by 2 bases and J by 6 bases, with 16 bases between the two germline ends. CDR3: CASSVKGHQTDTQYF. In DNA, the CDR3 is TGTGCCAGCAGCGTTAAGGGACACCAGACCGATACGCAGTATTTT.

This clonotype has ten or more counts. V and J are TRBV5-5 and TRBJ2-2; D perhaps matches TRBD1 (6 bases). This CDR3 has 13 amino acids. V was cut by 1 base and J by 7 bases, with 8 bases left in between. Germline V CDR1 and CDR2: SGHKS, YYEKEE (reference sequence). The CDR3 protein is CASSLTGYGELFF. CDR3 nucleotide sequence: TGTGCCAGCAGCTTGACAGGGTACGGGGAGCTGTTTTTT.

A few counts support this clonotype. The gene calls are TRBV15 and TRBJ1-4; D call uncertain. Trimming removed 0 bases from V and 4 bases from J, with 9 bases in between. This CDR3 region has 15 residues. Per the germline V gene, CDR1 is LNHNV and CDR2 is YYDKDF (reference sequence). The CDR3 nucleotides are TGTGCCACCAGCAGAGATAAGGCGTTTAATGAAAAACTGTTTTTT. Protein sequence: CATSRDKAFNEKLFF.

V and J are TRBV2 and TRBJ1-2; no reliable D call. Germline V lookup: CDR1 SNHLY, CDR2 FYNNEI. The CDR3 has 12 amino acids. Trimming removed 3 bases from V and 14 bases from J, with 16 bases in between. As DNA, the CDR3 is TGTGCCAGCAGTGATTCCGGACGGAGCCTAACCTTC. It translates to CASSDSGRSLTF.

The rearrangement links TRBV29-1 to TRBJ1-1; 8 bases line up with TRBD1. The CDR3 runs 12 residues. The germline V gene encodes CDR1 SQVTM and CDR2 ANQGSEA. Trimming removed 2 bases from V and 7 bases from J; junction bases left unmatched: 3. This chain's CDR3 is CSVEPTGVEAFF. The CDR3 bases are TGCAGCGTTGAACCGACAGGGGTTGAAGCTTTCTTT.

The chain recombines TRBV5-5 with TRBJ1-6; no definite D call. The CDR3 loop spans 14 amino acids. Germline CDR1 reads SGHKS; CDR2 reads YYEKEE (reference sequence). Trimming took 4 bases from V and 8 from J, leaving 13 bases between them. In DNA form, the CDR3 reads TGTGCCAGCAGCCTCGGGTCTGCCTATTCACCCCTCCACTTT. As protein: CASSLGSAYSPLHF.

This clonotype has at least ten counts. The V call is TRBV29-1, the J call TRBJ2-7; D remains ambiguous. Trimming cost V 5 bases and J 3 bases, with 11 bases left between them. Germline V gene sequence: CDR1 SQVTM, CDR2 ANQGSEA. The CDR3 covers 12 residues. CDR3 nucleotides: TGCAGCGTTCTAGAGGATTTCTACGAGCAGTACTTC. Its translation: CSVLEDFYEQYF.

This clonotype was seen only a few times. J is TRBJ2-3 and V is TRBV4-3; D remains ambiguous. The germline gives CDR1 LGHNA, CDR2 YSLEER. V lost 3 bases and J 2 bases, leaving 15 bases between the germline ends. The CDR3 has 16 residues. The CDR3 DNA follows: TGCGCCAGCAGCCAGACCTCTTCTTGGTCCACAGATACGCAGTATTTT. Its translation: CASSQTSSWSTDTQYF.

This clonotype was recorded a few times. The rearrangement joins TRBV18 to TRBJ1-2; no reliable D call. Germline V gives CDR1 KGHSH, CDR2 LQKENI. Trimming removed 4 bases from V and 6 bases from J, with 18 bases in between. CDR3 length equals 15 residues. The chain's CDR3 is CASSLSPDPRHGYTF. The CDR3 nucleotides read TGTGCCAGCTCACTGTCTCCTGACCCTCGCCATGGCTACACCTTC.

The sample holds a few counts of this clonotype. The chain has TRBV12-3 or TRBV12-4 and TRBJ1-2; a possible D gene is TRBD1 (5 bases). Deletions cut 5 bases from V and 2 bases from J, with 15 bases between. The CDR3 is made up of 15 amino acids. The CDR3 protein is CASSPGTDGNYGYTF. The CDR3 nucleotides are TGTGCCAGCAGTCCGGGGACGGATGGGAACTATGGCTACACCTTC.

This clonotype has only a few counts. The chain joins TRBV6-2 or TRBV6-3 to TRBJ2-2, with 11 bases identical to TRBD1. Germline V CDR1 and CDR2: MNHEY, SVGEGT. With 5 bases clipped from V and 4 bases from J, the junction kept 6 bases outside the gene matches. The CDR3 totals 16 residues. CDR3 amino acids: CASSIAGTGGTGELFF. The CDR3 DNA follows: TGTGCCAGCAGTATTGCCGGGACAGGGGGCACCGGGGAGCTGTTTTTT.

About this clonotype itself: A much larger clone is a single base away; this may be a read error. The CDR3 does not close with the conserved phenylalanine or tryptophan, likely indicating a read error. J is TRBJ2-1 and V is TRBV12-3 or TRBV12-4; D is perhaps TRBD2 (5 bases). The CDR3 contains 15 residues. V was shortened by 7 bases and J by 7 bases, with 20 bases between the two germline ends. DNA for the CDR3: TGTGCCAGCACCCCGGGGAGAGTGGTTCATAATGAGCAGTTCCTC. As protein: CASTPGRVVHNEQFL.

This clonotype was seen repeatedly, ten times or more. Sequence at one end of the junction differs from germline and may be a read error. The chain has TRBV5-1 and TRBJ2-3, with no clear D. CDR1 and CDR2 (germline): SGHRS, YFSETQ. The CDR3 is 13 amino acids. CDR3 sequence (DNA): TGTGCCAGCAGCTTAGGATCCACAGATACGCAGTATTTT. Amino acid sequence: CASSLGSTDTQYF.

This clonotype was picked up a small number of times. The chain is built from TRBV7-9 and TRBJ1-1; 10 bases are shared with TRBD1. Germline CDR1 is SEHNR and CDR2 is FQNEAQ (reference sequence). V gave up 5 bases and J gave up 1 base; unmatched junction bases: 7. The CDR3 length is 16 residues. The CDR3 protein is CASSPRTGGKNTEAFF. The CDR3 bases are TGTGCCAGCAGCCCTCGGACAGGGGGAAAGAACACTGAAGCTTTCTTT.

This clonotype was picked up a small number of times. The CDR3 bases are TGTGCCAGCAGCTCTAGCGGGGGGGCTCAAGATACGCAGTATTTT. Protein sequence: CASSSSGGAQDTQYF. The chain carries TRBV7-8 and TRBJ2-3, with 12 nucleotides matching TRBD2. Germline lookup yields CDR1 SGHVS and CDR2 FQNEAQ. V shed 4 bases, J shed 5 bases, and the junction held 4 bases outside the gene matches. This CDR3 has 15 amino acids.